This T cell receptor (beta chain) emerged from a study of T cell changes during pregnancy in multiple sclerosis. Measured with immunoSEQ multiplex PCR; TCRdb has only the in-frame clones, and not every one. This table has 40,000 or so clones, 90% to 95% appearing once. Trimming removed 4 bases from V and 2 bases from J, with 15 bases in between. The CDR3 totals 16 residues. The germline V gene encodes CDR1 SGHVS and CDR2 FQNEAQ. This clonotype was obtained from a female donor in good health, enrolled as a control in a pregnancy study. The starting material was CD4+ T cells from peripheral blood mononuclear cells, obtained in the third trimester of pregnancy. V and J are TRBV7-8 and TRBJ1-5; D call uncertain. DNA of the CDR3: TGTGCCAGCAGCTCAACATCCAGAATGGGCAATCAGCCCCAGCATTTT. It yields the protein CASSSTSRMGNQPQHF.